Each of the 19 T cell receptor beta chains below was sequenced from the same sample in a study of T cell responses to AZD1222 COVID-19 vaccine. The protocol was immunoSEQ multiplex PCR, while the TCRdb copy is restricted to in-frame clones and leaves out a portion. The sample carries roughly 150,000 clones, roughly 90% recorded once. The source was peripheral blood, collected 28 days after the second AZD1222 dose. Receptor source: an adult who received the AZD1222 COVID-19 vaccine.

The CDR3 here is CASKKGGLDPYEQYF. CDR3 nucleotides: TGTGCCAGCAAAAAAGGAGGACTAGACCCTTACGAGCAGTACTTC. The chain links TRBV5-4 to TRBJ2-7; TRBD2 aligns across 7 bases. The V gene's germline CDR1 is SGHNT and CDR2 YYREEE (reference sequence). The CDR3 runs to 15 residues. Unmatched junction bases numbered 13, after V lost 6 bases and J lost 4 bases.

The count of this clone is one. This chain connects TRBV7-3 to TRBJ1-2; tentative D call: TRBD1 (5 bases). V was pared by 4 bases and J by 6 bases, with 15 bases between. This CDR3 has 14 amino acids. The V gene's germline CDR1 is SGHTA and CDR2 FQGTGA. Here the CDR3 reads CASSSRSGTDGYTF. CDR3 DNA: TGTGCCAGCAGCTCACGATCCGGGACCGATGGCTACACCTTC.

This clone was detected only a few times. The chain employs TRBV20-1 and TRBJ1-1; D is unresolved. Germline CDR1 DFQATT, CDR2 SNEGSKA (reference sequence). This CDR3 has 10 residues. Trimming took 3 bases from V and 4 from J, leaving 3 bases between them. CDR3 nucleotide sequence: TGCAGTGCTAGTCGCACTGAAGCTTTCTTT. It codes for CSASRTEAFF.

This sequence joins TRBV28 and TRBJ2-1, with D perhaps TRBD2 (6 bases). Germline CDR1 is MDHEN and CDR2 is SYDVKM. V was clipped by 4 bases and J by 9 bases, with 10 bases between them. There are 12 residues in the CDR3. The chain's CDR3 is CASSSAGSEQFF. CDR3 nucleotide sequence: TGTGCCAGCAGTTCCGCGGGGTCTGAGCAGTTCTTC.

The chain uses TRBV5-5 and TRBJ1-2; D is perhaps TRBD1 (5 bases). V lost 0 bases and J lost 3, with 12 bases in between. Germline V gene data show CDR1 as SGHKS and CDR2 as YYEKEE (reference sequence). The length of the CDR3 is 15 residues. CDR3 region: CASSLAGTAHYGYTF. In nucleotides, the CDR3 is TGTGCCAGCAGCTTGGCCGGGACGGCTCACTATGGCTACACCTTC.

CDR3 coding DNA: TGTGCCAGCAGCAGTAGCGGGGGGCGCTCCTACGAGCAGTACTTC. This gives the protein CASSSSGGRSYEQYF. V usage is TRBV7-2 and J usage is TRBJ2-7; 10 positions agree with TRBD2. The CDR3 length is 15 residues. Germline V gene data show CDR1 as SGHTA and CDR2 as FQGNSA. Unmatched junction bases numbered 4, after V lost 5 bases and J lost 0 bases.

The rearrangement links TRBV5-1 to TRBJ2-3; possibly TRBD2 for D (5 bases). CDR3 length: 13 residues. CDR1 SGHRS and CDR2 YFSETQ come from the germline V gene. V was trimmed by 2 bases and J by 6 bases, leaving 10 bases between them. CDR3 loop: CASSLPGGDTQYF. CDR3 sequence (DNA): TGCGCCAGCAGCTTACCAGGCGGGGATACGCAGTATTTT.

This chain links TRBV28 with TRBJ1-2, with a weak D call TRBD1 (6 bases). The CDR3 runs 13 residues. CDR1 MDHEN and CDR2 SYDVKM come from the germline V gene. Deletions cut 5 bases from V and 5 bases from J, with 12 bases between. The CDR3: CASSGTIPYGYTF. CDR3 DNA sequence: TGTGCCAGCAGTGGGACAATCCCTTATGGCTACACCTTC.

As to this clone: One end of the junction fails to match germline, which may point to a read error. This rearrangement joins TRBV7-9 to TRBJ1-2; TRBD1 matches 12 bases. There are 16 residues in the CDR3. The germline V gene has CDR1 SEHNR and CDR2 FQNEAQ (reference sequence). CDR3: CASSLGTGGPTYGYTF. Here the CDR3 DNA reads TGCGCCAGCAGCTTAGGGACAGGGGGCCCAACCTATGGCTACACCTTC.

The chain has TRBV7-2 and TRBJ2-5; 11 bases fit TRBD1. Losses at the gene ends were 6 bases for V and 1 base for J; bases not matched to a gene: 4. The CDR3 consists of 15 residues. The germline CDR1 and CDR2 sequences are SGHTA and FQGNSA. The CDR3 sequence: CASRKDRGPQETQYF. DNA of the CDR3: TGTGCCAGCAGGAAGGACAGGGGGCCCCAAGAGACCCAGTACTTC.

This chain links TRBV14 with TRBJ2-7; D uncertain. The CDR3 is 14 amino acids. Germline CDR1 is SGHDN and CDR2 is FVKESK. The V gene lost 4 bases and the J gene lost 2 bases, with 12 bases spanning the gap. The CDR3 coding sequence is TGTGCCAGCAGCCTAGGTCCTAACCCCTACGAGCAGTACTTC. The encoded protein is CASSLGPNPYEQYF. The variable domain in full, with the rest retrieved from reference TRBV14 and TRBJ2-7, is EAGVTQFPSHSVIEKGQTVTLRCDPISGHDNLYWYRRVMGKEIKFLLHFVKESKQDESGMPNNRFLAERTGGTYSTLKVQPAELEDSGVYFCASSLGPNPYEQYFGPGTRLTVT.

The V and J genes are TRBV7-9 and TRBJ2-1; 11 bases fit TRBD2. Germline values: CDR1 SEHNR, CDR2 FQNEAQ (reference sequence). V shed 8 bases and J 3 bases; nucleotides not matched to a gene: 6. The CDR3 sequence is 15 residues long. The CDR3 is CASDHGTSGYNEQFF. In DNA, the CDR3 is TGTGCCAGCGACCACGGGACTAGCGGCTACAATGAGCAGTTCTTC.

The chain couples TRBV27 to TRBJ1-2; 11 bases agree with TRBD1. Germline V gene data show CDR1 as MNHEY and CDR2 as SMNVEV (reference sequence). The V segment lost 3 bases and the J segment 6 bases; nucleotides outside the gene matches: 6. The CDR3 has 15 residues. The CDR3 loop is CASSFRTGGTHGYTF. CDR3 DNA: TGTGCCAGCAGTTTCCGGACAGGGGGCACCCATGGCTACACCTTC.

The CDR3 region is CASSQDGPGANVLTF. In DNA, the CDR3 is TGCGCCAGCAGCCAAGATGGTCCGGGGGCCAACGTCCTGACTTTC. This chain links TRBV4-1 with TRBJ2-6; D not certain. With 0 bases removed from V and 4 bases from J, the gap between germline ends came to 7 bases. Germline assignment: CDR1 MGHRA and CDR2 YSYEKL. The CDR3 runs 15 residues.

For the CDR3, the DNA is TGTGCCAGCAGCTCTGGGGTGGGGGGCTACACCTTC. Translated: CASSSGVGGYTF. The chain employs TRBV12-3 or TRBV12-4 and TRBJ1-2; no firm D call. The CDR3 runs 12 residues. Trimming cost V 6 bases and J 8 bases, with 13 bases left between them.

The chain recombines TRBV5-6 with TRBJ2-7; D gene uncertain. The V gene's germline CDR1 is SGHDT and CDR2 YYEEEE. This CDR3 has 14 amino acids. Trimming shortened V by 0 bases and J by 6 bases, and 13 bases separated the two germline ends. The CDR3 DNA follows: TGTGCCAGCAGCTTGGCCCTAGTTCCAGGCGAGCAGTACTTC. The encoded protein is CASSLALVPGEQYF.

The CDR3 sequence is CASSYSQSTYEQYF. The CDR3 region has the DNA TGTGCCAGCAGTTACAGCCAGTCTACCTACGAGCAGTACTTC. This sequence joins TRBV6-5 and TRBJ2-7; no clear D. Germline V gene lookup returns CDR1 MNHEY and CDR2 SVGAGI. The V gene lost 2 bases and the J gene lost 2 bases, with 10 bases spanning the gap. The CDR3 contains 14 residues.

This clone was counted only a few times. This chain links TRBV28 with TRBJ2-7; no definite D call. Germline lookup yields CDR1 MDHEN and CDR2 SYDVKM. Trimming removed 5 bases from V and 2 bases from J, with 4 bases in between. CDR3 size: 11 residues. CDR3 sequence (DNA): TGTGCCAGCAGTATGGCCTACGAGCAGTACTTC. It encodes CASSMAYEQYF.

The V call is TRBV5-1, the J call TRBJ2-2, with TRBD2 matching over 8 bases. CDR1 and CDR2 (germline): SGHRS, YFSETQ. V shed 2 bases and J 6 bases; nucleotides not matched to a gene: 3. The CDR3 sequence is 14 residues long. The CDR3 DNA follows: TGCGCCAGCAGCTTCGAGCGGGGGTCCGGGGAGCTGTTTTTT. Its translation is CASSFERGSGELFF. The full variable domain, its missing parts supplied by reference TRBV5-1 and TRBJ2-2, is KAGVTQTPRYLIKTRGQQVTLSCSPISGHRSVSWYQQTPGQGLQFLFEYFSETQRNKGNFPGRFSGRQFSNSRSEMNVSTLELGDSALYLCASSFERGSGELFFGEGSRLTVL.